Listed here is a single TCR beta chain. The entry originates in a study of blood T cell repertoires in COVID-19. Study-wide background: Acute and convalescent COVID-19 samples came from the United States, Italy and Spain.

Per the germline V gene, CDR1 is SGHNT and CDR2 is YYREEE (reference sequence). V shed 0 bases and J shed 5 bases, with 8 bases lying between them. This CDR3 comprises 13 residues. Original processing methods: Amplification of reference gene primers provided the estimated nucleated cell counts. Generated by immunoSEQ multiplex PCR, the TCRdb table keeps only in-frame clones and is missing some. V, J and clone size were drawn from that table, and D and trimming were deduced from the DNA. Of 250,000 to 400,000 clones listed, roughly 90% are singletons. The V and J genes are TRBV5-4 and TRBJ2-5, with D possibly being TRBD2 (5 bases). This receptor was obtained from a woman in her thirties with COVID-19, enrolled during active disease. The sequencing input was peripheral blood. This chain's CDR3 is CASSLVSEETQYF. For the CDR3, the DNA is TGTGCCAGCAGCTTGGTTAGCGAGGAGACCCAGTACTTC. Looking up the rest from reference TRBV5-4 and TRBJ2-5 gives the full variable domain: ETGVTQSPTHLIKTRGQQVTLRCSSQSGHNTVSWYQQALGQGPQFIFQYYREEENGRGNFPPRFSGLQFPNYSSELNVNALELDDSALYLCASSLVSEETQYFGPGTRLLVL.